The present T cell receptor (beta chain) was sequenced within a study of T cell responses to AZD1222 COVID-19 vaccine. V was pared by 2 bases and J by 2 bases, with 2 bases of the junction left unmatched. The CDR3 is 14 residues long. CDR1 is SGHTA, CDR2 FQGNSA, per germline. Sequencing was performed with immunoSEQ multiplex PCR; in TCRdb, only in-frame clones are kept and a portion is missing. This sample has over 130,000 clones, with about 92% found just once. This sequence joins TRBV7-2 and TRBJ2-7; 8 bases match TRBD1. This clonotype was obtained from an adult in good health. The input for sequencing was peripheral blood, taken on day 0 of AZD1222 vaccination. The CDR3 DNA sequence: TGTGCCAGCAGCTTATCGGGACAGGCCTACGAGCAGTACTTC. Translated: CASSLSGQAYEQYF.